This TCR beta chain was sequenced in a study of blood T cell repertoires in COVID-19. The V gene's germline CDR1 is LNHNV and CDR2 YYDKDF (reference sequence). V was clipped by 0 bases and J by 6 bases; unmatched bases: 10. CDR3 length equals 18 residues. Libraries were prepared by immunoSEQ multiplex PCR; TCRdb keeps only in-frame clonotypes and omits some of them. The sample shows 200,000 or so clones, about 80% of them seen only once. V and J are TRBV15 and TRBJ2-4, with TRBD2 identical over 11 bases. What was sequenced was peripheral blood. This receptor was obtained from a human donor with acute or convalescent COVID-19. The donor label of this sample is uncertain. CDR3 DNA sequence: TGTGCCACCAGCAGAGATAATATACTAGCGGGAGTATTAAACATTCAGTACTTC. This sequence encodes CATSRDNILAGVLNIQYF.